A selection of T cell receptor beta chains follows, all from one sample in a study of monozygotic twins with cystic fibrosis. Data came from immunoSEQ multiplex PCR; TCRdb stores just in-frame clones and leaves some out. The profile shows tens of thousands of clones, 84% of them singletons. Input material: blood. Receptors originate from a girl aged 2 to 9 with cystic fibrosis. The CDR3 runs from the conserved cysteine through the conserved F or W. The D gene is left open where the match is weak. Where a row states a size, it is once, few, many or the class of an expanded clone; other rows omit it.

D,size,J,V,DNA,CDR3
.,.,TRBJ1-2,TRBV18,TGTGCCAGCTCACTCGAGGGTGGGACAATCCGCTATGGCTACACCTTC,CASSLEGGTIRYGYTF
TRBD1,few,TRBJ1-2,TRBV5-5,TGTGCCAGCAGCTTGGCCCGGGACAGTCGGGTTGACAATGGCTACACCTTC,CASSLARDSRVDNGYTF
.,.,TRBJ1-5,TRBV5-1,TGCGCCAGCAGCTTGGAGGGGTTTAAGTATCAGCCCCAGCATTTT,CASSLEGFKYQPQHF
.,.,TRBJ2-2,TRBV27,TGTGCCAGCAGTTTGTCCGGGGAGCTGTTTTTT,CASSLSGELFF
.,.,TRBJ2-3,TRBV9,TGTGCCAGCAGCGCAAATCACGGCAGGGTCAACACAGATACGCAGTATTTT,CASSANHGRVNTDTQYF
.,few,TRBJ1-1,TRBV5-5,TGTGCCAGCAGCTTGGTAGGTTCTGCTGAAGCTTTCTTT,CASSLVGSAEAFF
.,.,TRBJ1-2,TRBV7-6,TGTGCCAGCAGCTTAGGTGGGGAGAAAGGGGGCTATGGCTACACCTTC,CASSLGGEKGGYGYTF
TRBD1,.,TRBJ2-1,TRBV27,TGTGCCAGCAGTCTTCGACAGGGGTACAATGAGCAGTTCTTC,CASSLRQGYNEQFF
.,.,TRBJ2-5,TRBV6-6,TGTGCCAGCAGTGCAAAGGACTGGCCAGAGACCCAGTACTTC,CASSAKDWPETQYF
TRBD1,once,TRBJ1-2,TRBV5-5,TGTGCCAGCAGCCCTCGACAGGGGATTGACTATGGCTACACCTTC,CASSPRQGIDYGYTF
TRBD1,.,TRBJ1-5,TRBV30,TGTGCCTGGACGGACAGGGGGAATCAGCCCCAGCATTTT,CAWTDRGNQPQHF
TRBD1,.,TRBJ2-5,TRBV5-1,TGCGCCAGCAGCCGGGGACAGGGGCAAGAGACCCAGTACTTC,CASSRGQGQETQYF
.,.,TRBJ1-2,TRBV6-5,TGTGCCAGCAGCCGTGCAGGGTATGGCTACACCTTC,CASSRAGYGYTF
.,.,TRBJ2-7,TRBV7-2,TGTGCCAGCAGCCCACGGGGGCGACGGGGTCGTAGCTCCTACGAGCAGTACTTC,CASSPRGRRGRSSYEQYF
.,.,TRBJ2-7,TRBV6-5,TGTGCCAGCAGGGACTCAGGCGAGCAGTACTTC,CASRDSGEQYF
.,once,TRBJ2-5,TRBV4-1,TGCGCCAGCAGCCAAGGGTTAGACAGATTTAGGCCACAAGAGACCCAGTACTTC,CASSQGLDRFRPQETQYF
.,.,TRBJ1-4,TRBV7-9,TGTGCCAGCAGCTTAGGGGGGAGGAGGCCTAATGAAAAACTGTTTTTT,CASSLGGRRPNEKLFF
.,few,TRBJ2-7,TRBV18,TGTGCCAGCTCACCGAGACAGGCCGACTACGAGCAGTACTTC,CASSPRQADYEQYF
TRBD1,.,TRBJ1-6,TRBV5-6,TGTGCCAGCAGCTTGCGGGACAGGGCCAATTCACCCCTCCACTTT,CASSLRDRANSPLHF
TRBD1,few,TRBJ1-6,TRBV5-1,TGCGCCAGCAGCCCGGGACAGGGGTTCCCTCTCCACTTT,CASSPGQGFPLHF
TRBD1,.,TRBJ2-7,TRBV6-6,TGTGCCAGCAGGCCTTGGACAGGGGTCGGCTACGAGCAGTACTTC,CASRPWTGVGYEQYF
.,.,TRBJ2-1,TRBV5-4,TGTGCCAGCAGCTTGCCCAGGACGGACAATGAGCAGTTCTTC,CASSLPRTDNEQFF
TRBD1,.,TRBJ1-5,TRBV4-3,TGCGCCAGCAGCCAAGCACAGGGGGGAAATCAGCCCCAGCATTTT,CASSQAQGGNQPQHF
TRBD1,few,TRBJ1-6,TRBV11-1,TGTGCCAGCAGCTTCGGGGACAGGGGACATTCACCCCTCCACTTT,CASSFGDRGHSPLHF
TRBD1,.,TRBJ2-7,TRBV6-6,TGTGCCAGCAGTTACGGGACAGGTTTTTTACCCTACGAGCAGTACTTC,CASSYGTGFLPYEQYF
TRBD1,.,TRBJ2-5,TRBV30,TGTGCCTGGAGTGTGAGGCAGGGGGCACGGGAGACCCAGTACTTC,CAWSVRQGARETQYF
.,.,TRBJ1-1,TRBV20-1,TGCAGTGTAGGGGTTACTGAAGCTTTCTTT,CSVGVTEAFF